Each of the 18 T cell receptor beta chains below was sequenced from the same sample in a study of T cell changes during pregnancy in multiple sclerosis. TCRdb's copy holds only in-frame clones and misses some; the assay was immunoSEQ multiplex PCR. Altogether under 95,000 clones are present, about 93% being singletons, with the ten largest covering around 0.45%. The sequences come from CD4+ T cells from peripheral blood mononuclear cells, collected before pregnancy. All receptors come from a female donor with multiple sclerosis, enrolled in a pregnancy study.

This clone occurred once. This chain joins TRBV11-3 and TRBJ2-1; TRBD2 is a possible D gene (5 bases). The CDR3 has 15 amino acids. Looked up from germline, CDR1 is SGHNT and CDR2 is YENEEA. V was cut by 4 bases and J by 0 bases, with 10 bases left in between. CDR3 amino acids: CASSSTGSSYNEQFF. The CDR3, as DNA: TGTGCCAGCAGCTCGACTGGGAGCTCCTACAATGAGCAGTTCTTC.

V and J are TRBV6-5 and TRBJ2-1; no definite D call. V was trimmed by 2 bases and J by 0 bases, leaving 5 bases between them. Per germline, CDR1 MNHEY and CDR2 SVGAGI. There are 14 residues in the CDR3. DNA for the CDR3: TGTGCCAGCAGTTACGAGGACTCCTACAATGAGCAGTTCTTC. Residues: CASSYEDSYNEQFF.

This rearrangement joins TRBV5-8 to TRBJ1-2; D possibly corresponds to TRBD1 (5 bases). Germline CDR1 and CDR2: SGHTS and YDEGEE. V lost 4 bases to trimming and J lost 4 bases, with 14 bases between them. The CDR3 runs to 14 residues. The CDR3 coding sequence is TGTGCCAGCAGCCCTCCGCGGGGGGGCTATGGCTACACCTTC. Translated: CASSPPRGGYGYTF.

The chain joins TRBV27 to TRBJ2-5, with D unclear. This CDR3 comprises 12 residues. Trimming cost V 8 bases and J 5 bases, with 12 bases left between them. Germline CDR1 reads MNHEY; CDR2 reads SMNVEV (reference sequence). The CDR3 DNA is TGTGCCAGCGGCCGGCTCGGGGAGACCCAGTACTTC. Its protein is CASGRLGETQYF.

The rearrangement links TRBV11-2 to TRBJ1-5; D remains unclear. Germline loops: CDR1 SGHAT, CDR2 FQNNGV. The V end was cut by 5 bases, the J end by 7 bases, with 15 bases between. This CDR3 region has 14 residues. The CDR3 here is CASSGGRVGQPQHF. In DNA, the CDR3 is TGTGCCAGCAGCGGCGGGAGGGTAGGGCAGCCCCAGCATTTT.

The chain recombines TRBV5-1 with TRBJ1-2, with D perhaps TRBD1 (5 bases). Germline assignment: CDR1 SGHRS and CDR2 YFSETQ. CDR3 length equals 14 residues. The germline V and J ends were trimmed by 5 bases and 3 bases, with 14 bases remaining between them. This chain's CDR3 is CASRVPGLDYGYTF. The CDR3 nucleotides read TGCGCCAGCAGGGTTCCAGGGCTTGACTATGGCTACACCTTC.

The chain carries TRBV15 and TRBJ2-2; possible D gene TRBD2, 6 bases. The CDR3 totals 20 residues. From germline, CDR1 is LNHNV and CDR2 YYDKDF (reference sequence). V lost 0 bases and J lost 1, with 21 bases in between. The CDR3 nucleotides read TGTGCCACCAGCAGAGATCTTGGGACTCCCGGGCCGGGGAACACCGGGGAGCTGTTTTTT. As protein: CATSRDLGTPGPGNTGELFF.

The chain has TRBV6-1 and TRBJ2-7; 9 nucleotides agree with TRBD1. CDR1 and CDR2 from the germline V gene are MNHNS and SASEGT. V dropped 6 bases and J dropped 3; count of bases not matched to a gene: 3. This CDR3 contains 13 residues. CDR3 nucleotide sequence: TGTGCCAGCAGAACAGGGGGCGGCTACGAGCAGTACTTC. Its translation: CASRTGGGYEQYF.

The V call is TRBV5-5, the J call TRBJ2-1, with 8 bases aligning to TRBD1. Germline loops: CDR1 SGHKS, CDR2 YYEKEE (reference sequence). The CDR3 is made up of 15 amino acids. V lost 2 bases to trimming and J lost 4 bases; unmatched junction nucleotides: 5. The CDR3 nucleotides read TGTGCCAGCAGCTTTTGGGACAGGAGATACAATGAGCAGTTCTTC. Amino acid sequence: CASSFWDRRYNEQFF.

CDR3 nucleotide sequence: TGTGCCAGTAGTATTGTAGGGGGCAACGGAAACACCATATATTTT. Translation: CASSIVGGNGNTIYF. V and J are TRBV19 and TRBJ1-3; TRBD1 agrees at 7 bases. The CDR3 runs 15 residues. Germline V CDR1 and CDR2: LNHDA, SQIVND (reference sequence). Unmatched junction bases numbered 6, after V lost 3 bases and J lost 4 bases.

The V call is TRBV2, the J call TRBJ2-1, with a weak D call TRBD1 (8 bases). CDR3 length equals 16 residues. CDR1 is SNHLY and CDR2 is FYNNEI in the germline V gene. The V end was cut by 3 bases, the J end by 4 bases, with 16 bases between. CDR3 residues: CASSDFGQGLYNEQFF. The CDR3 DNA reads TGTGCCAGCAGTGATTTTGGACAGGGACTATACAATGAGCAGTTCTTC.

This clone has only one observation. CDR3: CASSLRPNGPYEQYF. The CDR3 region has the DNA TGTGCCAGCAGTTTAAGGCCGAATGGGCCCTACGAGCAGTACTTC. The rearrangement joins TRBV27 to TRBJ2-7; D is ambiguous. V shed 2 bases and J shed 2 bases, with 13 bases lying between them. Germline-derived CDR1 and CDR2 are MNHEY and SMNVEV (reference sequence). CDR3 length: 15 amino acids.

The CDR3 spells CASSIVGQASPRLFF. The CDR3 bases are TGTGCCAGTAGTATAGTTGGACAGGCTAGCCCGAGGCTGTTTTTT. The chain combines TRBV19 with TRBJ1-4; 7 nucleotides match TRBD1. Trimming cost V 1 base and J 14 bases; bases outside gene matches: 13. The germline gives CDR1 LNHDA, CDR2 SQIVND (reference sequence). This CDR3 region has 15 residues.

J is TRBJ2-6 and V is TRBV19, with TRBD1 matching 9 bases. The CDR3 contains 17 residues. The germline V gene encodes CDR1 LNHDA and CDR2 SQIVND (reference sequence). Unmatched junction bases numbered 6, after V lost 4 bases and J lost 2 bases. CDR3 protein: CASSRTGVKPGANVLTF. CDR3 nucleotide sequence: TGTGCCAGTAGTAGGACAGGGGTGAAACCTGGGGCCAACGTCCTGACTTTC.

The genes are TRBV6-6 and TRBJ2-7, with D tentatively TRBD2 (5 bases). The germline CDR1 and CDR2 sequences are MNHNY and SVGAGI (reference sequence). V was shortened by 6 bases and J by 2 bases, with 8 bases between the two germline ends. The CDR3 is made up of 12 amino acids. CDR3 bases: TGTGCCAGCAGGCTGGGAGCCTACGAGCAGTACTTC. Translation: CASRLGAYEQYF.

This clone occurred a few times. The J gene is TRBJ2-7, the V gene TRBV6-1, with TRBD2 matching 11 bases. The CDR3 length is 15 residues. The J segment lost 2 bases and the V segment lost 6 bases, leaving 6 bases of the junction unmatched. Germline V gives CDR1 MNHNS, CDR2 SASEGT. This CDR3 reads CASRFIAGGAYEQYF. CDR3 in DNA: TGTGCCAGCAGATTCATAGCGGGAGGGGCCTACGAGCAGTACTTC.

This chain links TRBV7-3 with TRBJ2-3; 10 nucleotides agree with TRBD2. Germline lookup yields CDR1 SGHTA and CDR2 FQGTGA. The CDR3 is 14 amino acids. The V and J ends lost 2 bases and 4 bases, in that order; junction bases with no gene match: 0. For the CDR3, the DNA is TGTGCCAGCAGCTTAGGACTAGCGGCAGATACGCAGTATTTT. This gives the protein CASSLGLAADTQYF.

The rearrangement uses TRBV28 and TRBJ2-7; 10 bases line up with TRBD1. Germline V gene sequence: CDR1 MDHEN, CDR2 SYDVKM. The CDR3 is 15 amino acids. With V trimmed by 3 bases and J by 1 base, 3 bases remained unmatched. CDR3 loop: CASSFPGQGSYEQYF. CDR3 in DNA: TGTGCCAGCAGTTTCCCGGGACAGGGGTCCTACGAGCAGTACTTC.